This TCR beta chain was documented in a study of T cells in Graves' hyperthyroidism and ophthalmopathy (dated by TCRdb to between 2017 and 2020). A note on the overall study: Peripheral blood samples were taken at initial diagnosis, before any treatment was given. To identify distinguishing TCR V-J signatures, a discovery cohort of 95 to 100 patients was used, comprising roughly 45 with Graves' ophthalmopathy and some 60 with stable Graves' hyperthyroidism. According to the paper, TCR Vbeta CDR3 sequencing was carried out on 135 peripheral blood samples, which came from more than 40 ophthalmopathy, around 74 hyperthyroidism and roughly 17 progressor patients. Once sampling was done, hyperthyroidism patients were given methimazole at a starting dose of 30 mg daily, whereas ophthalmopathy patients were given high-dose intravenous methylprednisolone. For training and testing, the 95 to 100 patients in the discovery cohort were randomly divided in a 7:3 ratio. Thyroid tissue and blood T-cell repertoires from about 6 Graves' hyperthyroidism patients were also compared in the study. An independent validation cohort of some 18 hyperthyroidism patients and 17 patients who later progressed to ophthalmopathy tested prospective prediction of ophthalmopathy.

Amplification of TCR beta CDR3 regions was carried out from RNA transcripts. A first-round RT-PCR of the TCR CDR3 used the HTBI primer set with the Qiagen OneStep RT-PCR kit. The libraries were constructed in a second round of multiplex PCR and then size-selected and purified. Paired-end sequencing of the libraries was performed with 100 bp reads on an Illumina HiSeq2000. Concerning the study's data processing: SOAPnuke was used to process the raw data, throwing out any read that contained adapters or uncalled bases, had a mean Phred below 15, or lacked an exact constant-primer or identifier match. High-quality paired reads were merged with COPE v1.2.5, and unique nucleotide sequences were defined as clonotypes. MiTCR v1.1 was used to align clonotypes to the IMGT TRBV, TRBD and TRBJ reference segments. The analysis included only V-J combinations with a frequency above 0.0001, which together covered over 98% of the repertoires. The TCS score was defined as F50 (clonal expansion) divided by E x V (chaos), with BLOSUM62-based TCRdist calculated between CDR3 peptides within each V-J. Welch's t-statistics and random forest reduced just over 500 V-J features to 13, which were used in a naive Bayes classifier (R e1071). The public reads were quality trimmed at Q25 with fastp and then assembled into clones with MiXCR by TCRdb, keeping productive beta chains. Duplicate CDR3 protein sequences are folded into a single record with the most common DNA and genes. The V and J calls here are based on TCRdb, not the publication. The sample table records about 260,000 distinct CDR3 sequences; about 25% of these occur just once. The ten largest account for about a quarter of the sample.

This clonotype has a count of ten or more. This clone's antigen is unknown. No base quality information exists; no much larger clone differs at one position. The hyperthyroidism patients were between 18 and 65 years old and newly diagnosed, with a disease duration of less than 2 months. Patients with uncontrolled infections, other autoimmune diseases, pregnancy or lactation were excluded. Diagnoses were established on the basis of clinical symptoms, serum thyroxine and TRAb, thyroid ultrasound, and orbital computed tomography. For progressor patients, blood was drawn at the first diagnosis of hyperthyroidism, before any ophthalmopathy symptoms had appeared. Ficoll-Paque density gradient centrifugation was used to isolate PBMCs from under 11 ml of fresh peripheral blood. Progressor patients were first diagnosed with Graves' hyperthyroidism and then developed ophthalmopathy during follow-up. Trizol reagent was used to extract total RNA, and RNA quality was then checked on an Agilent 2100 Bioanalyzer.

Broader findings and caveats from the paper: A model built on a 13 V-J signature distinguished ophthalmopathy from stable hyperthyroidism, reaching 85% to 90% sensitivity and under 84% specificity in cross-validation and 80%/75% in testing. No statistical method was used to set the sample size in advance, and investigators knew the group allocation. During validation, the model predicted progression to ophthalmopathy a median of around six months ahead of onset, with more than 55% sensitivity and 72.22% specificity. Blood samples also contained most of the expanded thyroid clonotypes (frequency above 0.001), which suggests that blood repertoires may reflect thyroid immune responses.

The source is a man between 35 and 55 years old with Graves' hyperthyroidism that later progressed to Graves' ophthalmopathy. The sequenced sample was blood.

The DNA sequence is given as TGCGCCAGCAGCTTCAGCGTGGGGACTAGCGGGAGGGCGACCAGTGAGACCCAGTACTTC. Its product reads: CASSFSVGTSGRATSETQYF. The rearrangement combines TRBV5-1 with TRBJ2-5; TRBD2 fits 16 bases in the junction. From the cysteine through the phenylalanine, the CDR3 covers 20 amino acids. CDR3 DNA is the only sequence kept; it has 60 bases, read in frame from the first base. Reading the germline V gene gives CDR1 SGHRS and CDR2 YFSETQ. Trimming accounts for 2 bases at V and 5 bases at J, while the number of junction bases matched to no gene is 15.